This record concerns one TCR beta chain sequence. This clonotype was recorded at least ten times. Its recognized antigen is unknown. Base quality data are lacking; no much larger clone is found one base away. Sequenced using an Illumina NovaSeq 6000. Synthesis of TCR cDNA relied on 5'RACE template switching, a step that introduced a universal primer site along with unique molecular identifiers. Priming for cDNA synthesis came from both the TCR alpha and TCR beta constant segments. Two PCR steps were used to amplify libraries, with sample barcodes and sequencing adapters being added in the second step. Sequencing of the libraries was done on either Illumina HiSeq 2500 (2x100 bp) or NovaSeq (2x150 bp). On the study's bioinformatics: Demultiplexing of reads and collapsing into UMI consensus sequences were performed with MIGEC, and V(D)J alignment was carried out with MiXCR. Using edgeR on replicate PBMC samples, clonotypes were called vaccine-responding if FDR was below 0.01 and the log2 fold change was above 5 up to day 15. Bulk clonotypes were assigned CD4 or CD8 identity according to which sequenced CD4 or CD8 repertoire held them at higher abundance. Using fastp trimming at Q25 and MiXCR clonotype assembly, TCRdb reanalyzed the public sequencing data and kept in-frame beta chains. Rows are unified per CDR3 protein, each entry keeping the most common DNA and genes. The V and J calls here are based on TCRdb, not the publication. The sample data list 200,000 to 250,000 distinct CDR3 sequences, and around 3.1% of these were observed just once. The top ten hold approximately 3% of the sample.

The data belong to a study of T cells after yellow fever vaccination (dated by TCRdb to about 2019). With respect to the entire study: The SMART-Seq v4 Ultra Low Input RNA kit was used to prepare libraries from fractions with low cell numbers. The cohort comprised two healthy male donors, one aged 18 to 30 and one aged 30 to 40 years. To follow T-cell clones before and after both primary and booster YFV17D yellow fever vaccination, bulk TCR alpha and beta repertoires underwent longitudinal sequencing. Blood samples were taken at several timepoints before and after primary and secondary immunization, and bulk PBMC replicates and cell subsets were isolated. The full study reports these points: The secondary T-cell response was found to be weaker but faster than the primary response, with a peak reached on day 5 rather than on day 15. Most clones expanded after primary vaccination (almost 97% of CD4 and around 88% of CD8) were re-detected after the booster, suggesting that broad memory maintenance occurred. A small fraction of clonotypes appeared in both the CD4 and CD8 compartments, likely as a result of convergent recombination. Only two donors were included in the study, so the extent to which the findings can be generalized is limited. Computational filtering was needed because FACS-sorted repertoires could contain abundant contaminating clonotypes from the bulk population.

This specimen's treatment or condition label, interpreted: live attenuated yellow fever vaccine strain. PBMCs were isolated from peripheral blood using a standard Ficoll-Paque protocol. CD4 and CD8 T-cell fractions were isolated with Dynabeads CD4 and CD8 positive selection kits. TriZol was used to extract RNA from bulk PBMCs, CD4 and CD8 fractions, and dextramer-positive and dextramer-negative fractions. Reading the germline V gene gives CDR1 SGHTA and CDR2 FQGNSA. Cut back by 2 bases and 6 bases, the V and J ends lie 11 bases apart. From the cysteine through the phenylalanine, the CDR3 covers 15 amino acids. This entry keeps only the CDR3 DNA: 45 bases, framed from base 1.

The input for sequencing was CD4+ T cells sorted from PBMCs, taken 10 days after the yellow fever booster vaccination. This receptor was identified in a man aged 18 to 35 who received the YFV17D yellow fever vaccine. The receptor chain draws on TRBV7-2 and TRBJ1-6; TRBD1 could be the D gene, as 5 bases match. In nucleotide form, the sequence is TGTGCCAGCAGCTTACGAGGGGAGTTTAATTCACCCCTCCACTTT. It translates as CASSLRGEFNSPLHF.